This passage covers 16 T cell receptor beta chains from one sample sequenced in a study of long-term antiretroviral therapy in people with HIV. Running of the v3.0 immunoSEQ assay took place at survey level. Sequencing used immunoSEQ multiplex PCR; TCRdb keeps in-frame clones, though not all of them. Here the sample spans some 40,000 clones, more than 80% being singletons. The source was unsorted PBMCs, collected 3.1 years after starting antiretroviral therapy. The receptors were sampled from a woman aged 45-65 years with HIV.

The chain uses TRBV27 and TRBJ1-1; TRBD1 agrees at 9 bases. After removal of 8 bases from V and 7 bases from J, the junction contained 17 bases not matched to a gene. This CDR3 region has 16 residues. From germline, CDR1 is MNHEY and CDR2 SMNVEV (reference sequence). DNA for the CDR3: TGTGCCAGCCGACTCCTGGACAGGGGAGGTTTTGATGAAGCTTTCTTT. It encodes CASRLLDRGGFDEAFF.

CDR3 bases: TGTGCCAGCTCACTGGGGGCGCAAACCTACGAGCAGTACTTC. Its translation: CASSLGAQTYEQYF. The chain has TRBV18 and TRBJ2-7; possible D gene TRBD1, 6 bases. V was clipped by 4 bases and J by 2 bases, with 12 bases between them. Germline CDR1 is KGHSH and CDR2 is LQKENI. The CDR3 has 14 residues.

The chain is built from TRBV30 and TRBJ1-5; 7 nucleotides match TRBD1. Germline values: CDR1 GTSNPN, CDR2 SVGIG (reference sequence). CDR3 length: 14 amino acids. Trimming removed 3 bases from V and 4 bases from J; junction bases left unmatched: 6. CDR3 loop: CAWSRDSKNQPQHF. The CDR3 DNA reads TGTGCCTGGAGCCGGGACAGTAAAAATCAGCCCCAGCATTTT.

CDR3 DNA: TGTGCCAGCAGCTTGGAGCCGGCCGGCGGCACAGATACGCAGTATTTT. Protein product: CASSLEPAGGTDTQYF. The chain combines TRBV5-4 with TRBJ2-3; D is undetermined. The germline gives CDR1 SGHNT, CDR2 YYREEE (reference sequence). CDR3 length equals 16 residues. V shed 0 bases and J shed 1 base, with 12 bases lying between them.

This chain joins TRBV4-2 and TRBJ1-3; D gene unclear. The CDR3 loop spans 16 amino acids. Per germline, CDR1 LGHNA and CDR2 YNFKEQ. The V gene lost 0 bases and the J gene lost 0 bases, with 9 bases spanning the gap. The CDR3 protein is CASSQEPSFSGNTIYF. DNA for the CDR3: TGTGCCAGCAGCCAAGAACCGTCGTTCTCTGGAAACACCATATATTTT.

The J gene is TRBJ1-5, the V gene TRBV7-9, with D maybe TRBD1 (5 bases). The CDR3 is 17 residues long. The ends were cut back, 2 bases at V and 4 bases at J, with 18 bases in the middle. In germline, CDR1 is SEHNR, CDR2 FQNEAQ (reference sequence). The CDR3 DNA follows: TGTGCCAGCAGCTTATGGGGGTCGAGGGCAGGTAATCAGCCCCAGCATTTT. It yields the protein CASSLWGSRAGNQPQHF.

The genes are TRBV7-8 and TRBJ1-2, with D tentatively TRBD1 (5 bases). Trimming shortened V by 5 bases and J by 7 bases, and 14 bases separated the two germline ends. The CDR3 covers 13 residues. Per the germline V gene, CDR1 is SGHVS and CDR2 is FQNEAQ. The CDR3 nucleotides read TGTGCCAGCAGCGGTACAGGTATCAGTGGCTACACCTTC. Protein: CASSGTGISGYTF. Supplemented by reference TRBV7-8 and TRBJ1-2, the full variable domain reads GAGVSQSPRYKVAKRGQDVALRCDPISGHVSLFWYQQALGQGPEFLTYFQNEAQLDKSGLPSDRFFAERPEGSVSTLKIQRTQQEDSAVYLCASSGTGISGYTFGSGTRLTVV.

The V call is TRBV7-2, the J call TRBJ2-7; maybe TRBD2 (7 bases). Germline V gene sequence: CDR1 SGHTA, CDR2 FQGNSA. The V gene lost 2 bases and the J gene lost 0 bases, with 14 bases spanning the gap. There are 16 residues in the CDR3. CDR3 loop: CASSLSGGRISYEQYF. CDR3 bases: TGTGCCAGCAGCTTATCCGGGGGGCGGATCTCCTACGAGCAGTACTTC.

The chain joins TRBV7-2 to TRBJ2-2; 7 positions agree with TRBD2. Germline lookup yields CDR1 SGHTA and CDR2 FQGNSA. V dropped 5 bases and J dropped 1; count of bases not matched to a gene: 7. The CDR3 contains 16 residues. Here the CDR3 reads CASSPRRGRNTGELFF. In DNA, the CDR3 is TGTGCCAGCAGCCCCAGGCGGGGGAGGAACACCGGGGAGCTGTTTTTT.

The chain uses TRBV2 and TRBJ1-2; 8 positions agree with TRBD1. In germline, CDR1 is SNHLY, CDR2 FYNNEI. V shed 3 bases, J shed 7 bases, and the junction held 4 bases outside the gene matches. The CDR3 spans 13 residues. The CDR3 DNA sequence: TGTGCCAGCAGTGACAGGGGGCTGGCTGGCTACACCTTC. This encodes CASSDRGLAGYTF.

CDR3 loop: CASSFQSGGPVNTQYF. In DNA form, the CDR3 reads TGTGCCAGCAGCTTCCAGAGCGGGGGGCCCGTAAATACGCAGTATTTT. The chain has TRBV11-1 and TRBJ2-3, with TRBD2 matching 9 bases. CDR1 and CDR2 (germline): SGHAT, FQDESV (reference sequence). V shed 3 bases, J shed 7 bases, and the junction held 11 bases outside the gene matches. CDR3 length equals 16 residues.

This chain uses TRBV11-3 with TRBJ2-2; TRBD1 agrees at 7 bases. Per the germline V gene, CDR1 is SGHNT and CDR2 is YENEEA. J lost 5 bases, V lost 0 bases, and 3 bases had no gene match. This CDR3 has 15 residues. CDR3 nucleotide sequence: TGTGCCAGCAGCTTAGACCGACAGGGAACCGGGGAGCTGTTTTTT. It translates to CASSLDRQGTGELFF.

The rearrangement joins TRBV5-4 to TRBJ2-7; 7 nucleotides align to TRBD2. The CDR3 consists of 12 residues. CDR1 is SGHNT and CDR2 is YYREEE in the germline V gene (reference sequence). J gave up 5 bases and V 9 bases, and 8 bases lay outside the gene matches. The CDR3 spells CATHAGGNEQYF. CDR3 DNA: TGTGCCACGCACGCCGGGGGGAACGAGCAGTACTTC.

The rearrangement joins TRBV7-2 to TRBJ2-1; D perhaps matches TRBD2 (5 bases). The germline V gene encodes CDR1 SGHTA and CDR2 FQGNSA. V was pared by 5 bases and J by 4 bases, with 12 bases between. This CDR3 has 14 amino acids. CDR3 coding DNA: TGTGCCAGCAGCAAGGGAGTAAATTACAATGAGCAGTTCTTC. Translated: CASSKGVNYNEQFF.

CDR3 in DNA: TGTGCCAGCATCGACGGACTAATCGGCACTGAAGCTTTCTTT. Protein: CASIDGLIGTEAFF. This chain links TRBV7-9 with TRBJ1-1; D remains ambiguous. The CDR3 is 14 amino acids. With 7 bases removed from V and 4 bases from J, the gap between germline ends came to 16 bases. Germline values: CDR1 SEHNR, CDR2 FQNEAQ (reference sequence).

On this clone: The sample holds other DNA sequences that translate to the same CDR3. The rearrangement links TRBV18 to TRBJ1-3, with D perhaps TRBD1 (6 bases). CDR1 and CDR2 (germline): KGHSH, LQKENI. The V gene lost 0 bases and the J gene lost 0 bases, with 12 bases spanning the gap. The CDR3 has 17 amino acids. The CDR3 DNA reads as TGTGCCAGCTCACCACCCACAGGGTTTAGCTCTGGAAACACCATATATTTT. It codes for CASSPPTGFSSGNTIYF.